This T cell receptor (beta chain) originates from a study of cytomegalovirus exposure and HLA in healthy donors. Regarding this clone: The antigen is not known.

In the PCR, 60 Vbeta and 13 Jbeta primers were used. Produced via immunoSEQ multiplex PCR; TCRdb's table is partial and in-frame only. The sample records about 300,000 clones, just over 85% being singletons. Unmatched junction bases numbered 5, after V lost 0 bases and J lost 6 bases. Germline CDR1 is SEHNR and CDR2 is FQNEAQ (reference sequence). The CDR3 is 14 amino acids. Overall study findings and caveats: On later analysis, the bulk of CMV-associated TCR beta chains appeared to be HLA-restricted. Likely technical artifact: a cluster of highly shared sequence variants. Only CMV serostatus was available as immune exposure information.

Sequencing was performed on PBMCs. This receptor was identified in a middle-aged man in good health and CMV-seropositive. The chain has TRBV7-9 and TRBJ2-7, with 7 nucleotides matching TRBD2. For the CDR3, the DNA is TGTGCCAGCAGCTTAGCGGGAGGGCCTGTCGAGCAGTACTTC. This encodes CASSLAGGPVEQYF.